This T cell receptor (beta chain) was recorded in a study of untreated major depressive disorder. Regarding the study as a whole: Depressed patients' CD4+ T cells carried increased TRBV05-01 (Vbeta 5.1) usage versus control CD4+ T cells.

V gave up 5 bases and J gave up 0 bases, with 14 bases separating them. Germline V gene sequence: CDR1 MGHRA, CDR2 YSYEKL. The CDR3 is made up of 15 amino acids. Measured with immunoSEQ multiplex PCR; TCRdb has only the in-frame clones, and not every one. This sample has about 13,000 clones, with 80% to 95% found just once. As to this clone: Its target is not known.

The chain links TRBV4-1 to TRBJ2-7; TRBD2 might be the D (6 bases). The sequence was collected from a man aged 25 to 40 with major depressive disorder. Sequencing was performed on CD4+ T cells from PBMCs. CDR3 protein: CASSKMGDFSYEQYF. The CDR3 DNA reads as TGCGCCAGCAGCAAGATGGGGGACTTCTCCTACGAGCAGTACTTC.